What follows describes a single T cell receptor beta chain. The data derive from a study of blood T cell repertoires in COVID-19. Across the whole study: Material from acute and convalescent COVID-19 was sourced from the United States, Italy and Spain. Nucleic acid was either cDNA or gDNA, and it came from T cells, B-cell-depleted T cells, or PBMCs.

The trim removed 0 bases at V and 2 bases at J, leaving 9 bases unmatched. This CDR3 has 17 residues. The germline gives CDR1 MGHRA, CDR2 YSYEKL. This table comes from immunoSEQ multiplex PCR, and its TCRdb copy is limited to in-frame clones, with some not included. The sample yields tens of thousands of clones, about 73% seen once. The specimen sequenced was peripheral blood. This clonotype was obtained from a man aged 50 to 60 with active or convalescent COVID-19. V and J are TRBV4-1 and TRBJ2-5; TRBD1 agrees at 7 bases. CDR3 DNA: TGCGCCAGCAGCCAAGATCGTACCCCGGGACAGCAAGAGACCCAGTACTTC. This encodes CASSQDRTPGQQETQYF.